The source of this T cell receptor beta chain is a study of cytomegalovirus exposure and HLA in healthy donors. Regarding the study as a whole: It was assumed in the presence/absence analyses that sequencing depth was roughly uniform across donors. The dataset shows that most TCR sequences were rare, while some public TCRs occurred in many donors. Across HLA loci, a later analysis found differing TCR association rates, with DRB1 most and HLA-C fewest.

On this clone: Its antigen is unknown.

A multiplex PCR was run with 60 Vbeta primers and 13 Jbeta primers. Clones were sequenced by immunoSEQ multiplex PCR, and TCRdb holds only the in-frame ones, with some missing. The sample includes roughly 190,000 clones, over 80% of them seen just once. Germline V gene sequence: CDR1 SNHLY, CDR2 FYNNEI. CDR3 length: 14 amino acids. This sequence joins TRBV2 and TRBJ2-5; TRBD2 agrees at 7 bases. The J call may be mistaken, given a closer DNA end match to TRBJ2-7. Sequencing used PBMCs. The origin of this receptor is a woman aged 45-59 years in good health and CMV-seropositive. CDR3 sequence: CASRGLAAPYEQYF. The CDR3 DNA sequence: TGTGCCAGCAGAGGGCTAGCGGCTCCCTACGAGCAGTACTTC.